The rows below give T cell receptor beta chains drawn from one sample of a study of human T cells and chemical hapten exposure. TCRdb re-analysed the RACE reads in MiXCR, keeping a single row per CDR3 protein. The sample shows some 200,000 distinct CDR3 sequences, 25% to 30% of them seen only once. Here the sequenced sample was whole blood, taken in connection with sensitization to the hapten diphenylcyclopropenone (DPC). The receptors here all came from a woman aged 30 to 39 with alopecia areata. Some clones in this sample may be carry-over from other donors' samples. CDR3s include the opening cysteine and the closing phenylalanine or tryptophan. The D gene is left open where the match is weak. Expanded clones get a size class; other rows say once, few or many, or leave the size out.

TRBJ1-2 | NA | TRBV6-5 | NA | CASSFNPQDNYGYTF | TGTGCCAGCAGTTTTAATCCCCAGGATAACTATGGCTACACCTTC
TRBJ1-1 | TRBD1 | TRBV2 | many | CASSAGQGAVTEAFF | TGTGCCAGCAGCGCGGGACAGGGGGCTGTTACTGAAGCTTTCTTT
TRBJ2-5 | NA | TRBV29-1 | NA | CSVVPGVSETQYF | TGCAGCGTTGTTCCAGGAGTTTCAGAGACCCAGTACTTC
TRBJ1-3 | NA | TRBV29-1 | few | CSVAANSGNTIYF | TGCAGCGTGGCCGCCAACTCTGGAAACACCATATATTTT
TRBJ1-4 | NA | TRBV20-1 | few | CSAFRLWDEKLFF | TGCAGTGCATTTCGCCTGTGGGATGAAAAACTGTTTTTT
TRBJ2-3 | NA | TRBV5-1 | NA | CASSLMGSATDTQYF | TGCGCCAGCAGCTTGATGGGAAGCGCTACAGATACGCAGTATTTT
TRBJ2-4 | TRBD1 | TRBV7-2 | NA | CASSLETQGASNIQYF | TGTGCCAGCAGCTTAGAGACACAGGGGGCGTCAAACATTCAGTACTTC
TRBJ1-6 | TRBD1 | TRBV9 | NA | CASSPRQGANSPLHF | TGTGCCAGCAGCCCTCGACAGGGGGCAAATTCACCCCTCCACTTT
TRBJ2-1 | TRBD2 | TRBV6-2/TRBV6-3 | few | CASSGPRGGTEQFF | TGTGCCAGCAGCGGGCCCCGGGGGGGCACTGAGCAGTTCTTC
TRBJ2-5 | NA | TRBV28 | NA | CASSLDRRQETQYF | TGTGCCAGCAGTTTAGACAGGCGCCAAGAGACCCAGTACTTC
TRBJ1-1 | NA | TRBV4-2 | NA | CASSQDRRGTEAFF | TGTGCCAGCAGCCAAGATAGGAGGGGCACTGAAGCTTTCTTT
TRBJ2-5 | NA | TRBV11-2 | NA | CASSSQGVLQETQYF | TGTGCCAGCAGCTCACAAGGTGTGCTTCAAGAGACCCAGTACTTC
TRBJ1-6 | NA | TRBV5-1 | NA | CASRVDGNSPLHF | TGCGCCAGCAGGGTCGACGGCAATTCACCCCTCCACTTT
TRBJ1-1 | NA | TRBV11-1 | NA | CASSLQGEAFF | TGTGCCAGCAGCTTACAGGGGGAAGCTTTCTTT
TRBJ1-5 | TRBD1 | TRBV5-5 | NA | CASSLLGTDNSNQPQHF | TGTGCCAGCAGCTTACTAGGGACAGACAATAGCAATCAGCCCCAGCATTTT
TRBJ2-1 | TRBD2 | TRBV5-1 | NA | CASRPSGGSEQFF | TGCGCCAGCAGACCTAGCGGGGGGTCTGAGCAGTTCTTC
TRBJ2-2 | NA | TRBV5-6 | few | CASSLGGVGPPFF | TGTGCCAGCAGCTTGGGCGGGGTTGGGCCCCCCTTTTTT
TRBJ1-1 | NA | TRBV6-2/TRBV6-3 | many | CASSLGTEAFF | TGTGCCAGCAGCCTGGGCACTGAAGCTTTCTTT
TRBJ1-1 | NA | TRBV28 | NA | CASSSLSSARNTEAFF | TGTGCCAGCAGTTCTCTCTCCTCAGCCCGGAACACTGAAGCTTTCTTT
TRBJ2-3 | NA | TRBV5-1 | NA | CASSLGATMGSTDTQYF | TGCGCCAGCAGCTTAGGGGCGACCATGGGGAGCACAGATACGCAGTATTTT